These T cell receptor beta chains were read from a single sample in a study of blood T cell repertoires in COVID-19. Produced via immunoSEQ multiplex PCR; TCRdb's table is partial and in-frame only. The repertoire holds 100,000 to 150,000 clones, with around four fifths as singletons. The specimen sequenced was peripheral blood. Every receptor here comes from a man aged 35-49 years with active or convalescent COVID-19. The CDR3 runs from the conserved cysteine through the conserved F or W. Fields, in order: J gene, V gene, clone size, D gene, CDR3 DNA, CDR3 protein. D genes are given only for firm matches. Size tells how often a clone was seen (once, few, many) or the class of an expanded clone, and some rows leave it out.

J gene: TRBJ1-6; V gene: TRBV21-1; clone size: -; D gene: -; CDR3 DNA: TGTGCCAGCAGCAAAGACACACGTTCCTATAATTCACCCCTCCACTTT; CDR3 protein: CASSKDTRSYNSPLHF
J gene: TRBJ2-1; V gene: TRBV24-1; clone size: -; D gene: TRBD2; CDR3 DNA: TGTGCCACCAGTGATTCGATAGCGGGTGAGCAGTTCTTC; CDR3 protein: CATSDSIAGEQFF
J gene: TRBJ2-5; V gene: TRBV7-2; clone size: -; D gene: -; CDR3 DNA: TGTGCCAGCAGCTTGGTCGCGCAGGGGACCCAGTACTTC; CDR3 protein: CASSLVAQGTQYF
J gene: TRBJ1-6; V gene: TRBV6-2/TRBV6-3; clone size: -; D gene: -; CDR3 DNA: TGTGCCAGCAGTTACGGGGCCGCTATAAATTCACCCCTCCACTTT; CDR3 protein: CASSYGAAINSPLHF
J gene: TRBJ1-2; V gene: TRBV5-1; clone size: -; D gene: -; CDR3 DNA: TGCGCCAGCAGCTTGGGAGGGAGCTATGGCTACACCTTC; CDR3 protein: CASSLGGSYGYTF
J gene: TRBJ1-6; V gene: TRBV24-1; clone size: -; D gene: TRBD1; CDR3 DNA: TGTGCCATAGGGGACAGGGGCCCCTATAATTCACCCCTCCACTTT; CDR3 protein: CAIGDRGPYNSPLHF
J gene: TRBJ1-1; V gene: TRBV7-9; clone size: few; D gene: TRBD1; CDR3 DNA: TGTGCCAGCAGCTTAGACAGGGGTTTCGGCACTGAAGCTTTCTTT; CDR3 protein: CASSLDRGFGTEAFF
J gene: TRBJ1-2; V gene: TRBV14; clone size: -; D gene: TRBD1; CDR3 DNA: TGTGCCAGCAGCCAAGATCGGACAGGGGCCTATGGCTACACCTTC; CDR3 protein: CASSQDRTGAYGYTF
J gene: TRBJ2-6; V gene: TRBV18; clone size: -; D gene: TRBD1; CDR3 DNA: TGTGCCAGCTCAAGACAGGGGGCGAGTGGGGCCAACGTCCTGACTTTC; CDR3 protein: CASSRQGASGANVLTF
J gene: TRBJ1-1; V gene: TRBV7-3; clone size: -; D gene: -; CDR3 DNA: TGTGCCAGCAGCTTCGGGGGGCAACGAACTGAAGCTTTCTTT; CDR3 protein: CASSFGGQRTEAFF
J gene: TRBJ1-2; V gene: TRBV24-1; clone size: -; D gene: TRBD1; CDR3 DNA: TGTGCCACCGCGACAGGGGGCCCGGGCGGCTACACCTTC; CDR3 protein: CATATGGPGGYTF
J gene: TRBJ2-1; V gene: TRBV9; clone size: -; D gene: TRBD1; CDR3 DNA: TGTGCCAGCAAGGGACAGGGGAGGAACAATGAGCAGTTCTTC; CDR3 protein: CASKGQGRNNEQFF
J gene: TRBJ2-3; V gene: TRBV12-3/TRBV12-4; clone size: -; D gene: -; CDR3 DNA: TGTGCCAGCGGCCACACAGATACGCAGTATTTT; CDR3 protein: CASGHTDTQYF
J gene: TRBJ2-2; V gene: TRBV7-9; clone size: -; D gene: -; CDR3 DNA: TGTGCCAGCAGCTCCTGGGGGGGGCTGAACACCGGGGAGCTGTTTTTT; CDR3 protein: CASSSWGGLNTGELFF
J gene: TRBJ1-2; V gene: TRBV27; clone size: -; D gene: -; CDR3 DNA: TGTGCCAGCAGACGAGGTCCGGAGGGGCGAGTCTCTAACTATGGCTACACCTTC; CDR3 protein: CASRRGPEGRVSNYGYTF
J gene: TRBJ2-3; V gene: TRBV6-6; clone size: -; D gene: -; CDR3 DNA: TGTGCCAGCAGCGGTAGCGTTGATACGCAGTATTTT; CDR3 protein: CASSGSVDTQYF
J gene: TRBJ2-1; V gene: TRBV5-1; clone size: -; D gene: TRBD2; CDR3 DNA: TGCGCCAGCAGCCCTTGGACTAGCGGGACCGGCAATGAGCAGTTCTTC; CDR3 protein: CASSPWTSGTGNEQFF
J gene: TRBJ1-4; V gene: TRBV5-1; clone size: -; D gene: -; CDR3 DNA: TGCGCCAGCAGCCGCGGGGCTAATGAAAAACTGTTTTTT; CDR3 protein: CASSRGANEKLFF
J gene: TRBJ2-5; V gene: TRBV19; clone size: -; D gene: -; CDR3 DNA: TGTGCCAGTAGAGAGACAGTACAAGAGACCCAGTACTTC; CDR3 protein: CASRETVQETQYF
J gene: TRBJ2-5; V gene: TRBV18; clone size: -; D gene: -; CDR3 DNA: TGTGCCAGCTCACCACGAGGCAAGCAGCAAGAGACCCAGTACTTC; CDR3 protein: CASSPRGKQQETQYF
J gene: TRBJ1-3; V gene: TRBV19; clone size: -; D gene: TRBD1; CDR3 DNA: TGTGCCAGTAGTATTTGGGGGACAGGAACTGGAAACACCATATATTTT; CDR3 protein: CASSIWGTGTGNTIYF
J gene: TRBJ2-7; V gene: TRBV7-9; clone size: -; D gene: -; CDR3 DNA: TGTGCCAGCAGCTTAGATATCTCCTACGAGCAGTACTTC; CDR3 protein: CASSLDISYEQYF
J gene: TRBJ1-1; V gene: TRBV12-3/TRBV12-4; clone size: few; D gene: -; CDR3 DNA: TGTGCCAGCAGTTTGAGACAGAACACTGAAGCTTTCTTT; CDR3 protein: CASSLRQNTEAFF
J gene: TRBJ1-3; V gene: TRBV18; clone size: -; D gene: TRBD1; CDR3 DNA: TGTGCCAGCTCACCTCAAGGACAGGGGGCGAATGGAAACACCATATATTTT; CDR3 protein: CASSPQGQGANGNTIYF
J gene: TRBJ2-1; V gene: TRBV2; clone size: -; D gene: TRBD2; CDR3 DNA: TGTGCCAGCAGTGGGCCTCGCGGGGGGCCAGGTGAGCAGTTCTTC; CDR3 protein: CASSGPRGGPGEQFF
J gene: TRBJ2-2; V gene: TRBV30; clone size: -; D gene: -; CDR3 DNA: TGTGCCTGGAGTCGGGGGGCCGGTGGTAGCGGGGAGCTGTTTTTT; CDR3 protein: CAWSRGAGGSGELFF
J gene: TRBJ2-3; V gene: TRBV11-3; clone size: -; D gene: -; CDR3 DNA: TGTGCCAGCAGCTGGGCGTCAGGGGACGATACGCAGTATTTT; CDR3 protein: CASSWASGDDTQYF
J gene: TRBJ2-1; V gene: TRBV28; clone size: -; D gene: -; CDR3 DNA: TGTGCCAGCAGGACTAGGAGTGAGCAGTTCTTC; CDR3 protein: CASRTRSEQFF
J gene: TRBJ1-6; V gene: TRBV27; clone size: -; D gene: -; CDR3 DNA: TGTGCCAGCAGTTTATCGGCGGGGGGGAATTCACCCCTCCACTTT; CDR3 protein: CASSLSAGGNSPLHF
J gene: TRBJ2-7; V gene: TRBV6-1; clone size: few; D gene: TRBD2; CDR3 DNA: TGTGCCAGCAGTGAACTCGGGGGGTCCTCCTACGAGCAGTACTTC; CDR3 protein: CASSELGGSSYEQYF
J gene: TRBJ1-6; V gene: TRBV18; clone size: -; D gene: -; CDR3 DNA: TGTGCCAGCTCACAGCTGGACAGCCCAGATTCACCCCTCCACTTT; CDR3 protein: CASSQLDSPDSPLHF
J gene: TRBJ2-5; V gene: TRBV30; clone size: -; D gene: -; CDR3 DNA: TGTGCCTCCGGACATATCCAAGAGACCCAGTACTTC; CDR3 protein: CASGHIQETQYF
J gene: TRBJ2-1; V gene: TRBV7-2; clone size: once; D gene: TRBD2; CDR3 DNA: TGTGCCAGCAGCTTAGCCAGCGGGGGCGTTGGTGAGCAGTTCTTC; CDR3 protein: CASSLASGGVGEQFF
J gene: TRBJ2-7; V gene: TRBV6-1; clone size: -; D gene: -; CDR3 DNA: TGTGCCAGCAGTGAACAGGGAGGCTACGAGCAGTACTTC; CDR3 protein: CASSEQGGYEQYF
J gene: TRBJ1-5; V gene: TRBV27; clone size: -; D gene: TRBD1; CDR3 DNA: TGTGCCAGCAGTTTATCTGGACAGGGAAGCTTCAATCAGCCCCAGCATTTT; CDR3 protein: CASSLSGQGSFNQPQHF
J gene: TRBJ2-1; V gene: TRBV29-1; clone size: once; D gene: TRBD2; CDR3 DNA: TGCAGCGTGGGGACTAAATCGAATGAGCAGTTCTTC; CDR3 protein: CSVGTKSNEQFF
J gene: TRBJ2-5; V gene: TRBV2; clone size: -; D gene: -; CDR3 DNA: TGTGCCAGCAGTCCACAGGAAGAGACCCAGTACTTC; CDR3 protein: CASSPQEETQYF
J gene: TRBJ2-1; V gene: TRBV28; clone size: -; D gene: TRBD1; CDR3 DNA: TGTGCCAGCAGTCGGGACAGGACGTACGGCAATGAGCAGTTCTTC; CDR3 protein: CASSRDRTYGNEQFF
J gene: TRBJ2-2; V gene: TRBV25-1; clone size: -; D gene: TRBD2; CDR3 DNA: TGTGCCAGTTTTTCTAGCGGGGGGGCTTTAAGCACCGGGGAGCTGTTTTTT; CDR3 protein: CASFSSGGALSTGELFF
J gene: TRBJ2-1; V gene: TRBV5-1; clone size: -; D gene: TRBD2; CDR3 DNA: TGCGCCAGCAGCCCCACAGCGGGGGGTTCATACAATGAGCAGTTCTTC; CDR3 protein: CASSPTAGGSYNEQFF
J gene: TRBJ1-1; V gene: TRBV19; clone size: -; D gene: TRBD1; CDR3 DNA: TGTGCCAGTACCCGGGACAGGCCCTTGGCGAACACTGAAGCTTTCTTT; CDR3 protein: CASTRDRPLANTEAFF